This T cell receptor beta chain was identified in a study of regulatory T cells in long-lasting Graves disease. Deletions cut 1 base from V and 2 bases from J, with 12 bases between. Per the germline V gene, CDR1 is MDHEN and CDR2 is SYDVKM. This CDR3 contains 17 residues. Study conclusions and caveats: Tissue studied was limited to peripheral blood, excluding thyroid tissue. Persistent patients shared 2,741 public clonotypes among themselves. Newly diagnosed patients shared fewer, at 900 to 1,000.

Assembly of TCR beta libraries relied on iRepertoire HTBI primers together with Arm-PCR of CDR3 regions. Via MiXCR, TCRdb re-called the multiplex PCR reads, giving one row per CDR3 protein. This table holds over 650,000 distinct CDR3 sequences, 30% found once. This clonotype appeared a few times. The antigen remains undetermined. Time point in this sample: persistent/refractory GD, antithyroid drugs over 5 years with positive TRAb. Scientists built the TCR library using RNA that was extracted from PBMCs. V is TRBV28 and J is TRBJ2-6; D may be TRBD2 (6 bases). The receptor comes from a female donor with Graves disease. The material was peripheral blood mononuclear cells (PBMCs), obtained when the disease was refractory, from a patient treated with antithyroid drugs. The CDR3 spells CASSLSGEPPGANVLTF. DNA for the CDR3: TGTGCCAGCAGTTTATCGGGAGAACCCCCTGGGGCCAACGTCCTGACTTTC. The full variable domain, in which reference TRBV28 and TRBJ2-6 provide the parts outside the CDR3, is DVKVTQSSRYLVKRTGEKVFLECVQDMDHENMFWYRQDPGLGLRLIYFSYDVKMKEKGDIPEGYSVSREKKERFSLILESASTNQTSMYLCASSLSGEPPGANVLTFGAGSRLTVL.